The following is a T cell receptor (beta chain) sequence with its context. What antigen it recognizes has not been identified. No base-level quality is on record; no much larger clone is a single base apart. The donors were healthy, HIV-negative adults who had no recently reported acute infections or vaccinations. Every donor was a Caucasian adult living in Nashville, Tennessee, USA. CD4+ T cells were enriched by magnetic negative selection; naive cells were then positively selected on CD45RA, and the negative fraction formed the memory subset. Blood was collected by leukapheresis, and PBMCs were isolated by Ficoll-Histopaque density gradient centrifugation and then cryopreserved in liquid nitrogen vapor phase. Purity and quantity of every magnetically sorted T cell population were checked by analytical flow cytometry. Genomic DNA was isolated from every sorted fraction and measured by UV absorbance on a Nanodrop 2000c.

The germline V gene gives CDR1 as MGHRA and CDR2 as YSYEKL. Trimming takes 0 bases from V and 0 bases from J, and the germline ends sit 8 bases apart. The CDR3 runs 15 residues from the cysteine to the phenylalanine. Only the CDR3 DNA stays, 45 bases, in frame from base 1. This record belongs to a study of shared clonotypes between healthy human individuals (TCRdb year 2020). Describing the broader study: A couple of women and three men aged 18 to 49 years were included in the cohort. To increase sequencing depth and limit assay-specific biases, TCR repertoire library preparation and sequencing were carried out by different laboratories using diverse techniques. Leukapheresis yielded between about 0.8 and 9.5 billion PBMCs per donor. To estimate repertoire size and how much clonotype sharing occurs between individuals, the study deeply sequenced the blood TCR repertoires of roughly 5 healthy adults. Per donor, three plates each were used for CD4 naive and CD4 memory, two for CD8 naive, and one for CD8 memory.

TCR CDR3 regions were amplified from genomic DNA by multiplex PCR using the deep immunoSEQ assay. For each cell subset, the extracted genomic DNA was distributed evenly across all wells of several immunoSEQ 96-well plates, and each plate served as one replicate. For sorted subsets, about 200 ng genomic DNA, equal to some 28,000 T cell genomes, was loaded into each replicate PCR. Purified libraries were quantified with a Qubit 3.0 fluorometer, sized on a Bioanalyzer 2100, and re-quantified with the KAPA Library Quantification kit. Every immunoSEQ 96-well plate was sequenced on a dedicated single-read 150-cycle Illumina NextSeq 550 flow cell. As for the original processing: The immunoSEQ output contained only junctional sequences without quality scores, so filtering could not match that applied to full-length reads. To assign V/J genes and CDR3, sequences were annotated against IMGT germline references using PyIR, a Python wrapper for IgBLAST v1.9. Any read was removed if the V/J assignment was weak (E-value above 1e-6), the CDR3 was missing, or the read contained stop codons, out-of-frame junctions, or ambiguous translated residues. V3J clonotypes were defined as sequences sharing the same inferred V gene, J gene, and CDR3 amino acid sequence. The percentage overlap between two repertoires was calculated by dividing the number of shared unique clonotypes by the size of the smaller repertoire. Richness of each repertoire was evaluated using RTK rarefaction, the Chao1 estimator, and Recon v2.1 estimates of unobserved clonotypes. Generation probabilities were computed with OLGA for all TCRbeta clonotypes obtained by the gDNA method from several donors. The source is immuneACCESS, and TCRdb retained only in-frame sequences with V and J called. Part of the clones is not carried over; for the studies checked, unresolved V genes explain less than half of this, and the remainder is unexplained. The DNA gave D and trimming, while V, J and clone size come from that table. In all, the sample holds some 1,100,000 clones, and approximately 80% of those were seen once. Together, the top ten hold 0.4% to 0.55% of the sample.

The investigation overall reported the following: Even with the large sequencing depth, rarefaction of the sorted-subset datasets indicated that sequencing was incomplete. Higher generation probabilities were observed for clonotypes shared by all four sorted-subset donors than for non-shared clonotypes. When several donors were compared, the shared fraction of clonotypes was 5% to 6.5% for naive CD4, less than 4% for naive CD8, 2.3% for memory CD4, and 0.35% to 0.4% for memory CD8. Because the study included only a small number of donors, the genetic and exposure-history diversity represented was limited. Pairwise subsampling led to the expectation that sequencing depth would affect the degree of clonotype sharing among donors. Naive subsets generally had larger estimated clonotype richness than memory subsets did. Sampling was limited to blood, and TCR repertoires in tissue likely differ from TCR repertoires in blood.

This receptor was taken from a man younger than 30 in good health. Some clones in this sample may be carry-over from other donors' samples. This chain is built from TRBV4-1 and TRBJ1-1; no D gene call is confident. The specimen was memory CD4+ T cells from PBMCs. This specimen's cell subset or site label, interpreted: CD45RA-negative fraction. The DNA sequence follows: TGCGCCAGCAGCCAAGAGGACGGATTGAACACTGAAGCTTTCTTT. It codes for CASSQEDGLNTEAFF.